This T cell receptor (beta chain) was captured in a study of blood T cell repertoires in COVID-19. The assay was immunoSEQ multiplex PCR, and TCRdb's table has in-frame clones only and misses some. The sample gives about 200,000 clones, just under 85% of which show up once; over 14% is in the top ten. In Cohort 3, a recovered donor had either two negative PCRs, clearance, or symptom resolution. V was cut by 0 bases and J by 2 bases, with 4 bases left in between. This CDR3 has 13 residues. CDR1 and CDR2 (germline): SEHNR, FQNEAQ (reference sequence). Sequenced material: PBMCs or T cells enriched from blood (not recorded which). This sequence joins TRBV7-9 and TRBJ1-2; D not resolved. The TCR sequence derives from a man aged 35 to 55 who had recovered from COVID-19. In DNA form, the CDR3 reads TGTGCCAGCAGCTTAGCAGCCAACTATGGCTACACCTTC. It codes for CASSLAANYGYTF.